These T cell receptor beta chains were read from a single sample in a study of regulatory T cells in long-lasting Graves disease. TCRdb used MiXCR to reprocess the multiplex PCR reads, holding one entry per CDR3 protein. The sample consists of more than 650,000 distinct CDR3 sequences, about 32% of them appearing once. The sample consisted of peripheral blood mononuclear cells (PBMCs), taken when the disease was refractory, from a patient treated with antithyroid drugs. All receptors derive from a female donor with Graves disease. The CDR3 runs from the conserved cysteine through the conserved F or W. The order of the fields is D gene, clone size, J gene, V gene, CDR3 length, CDR3 DNA, CDR3 protein. The D gene is left open where the match is weak. Only some rows state a clone size, as once, few, many or a class for expanded clones.

>TRBD1|-|TRBJ2-1|TRBV2|16
TGTGCCAGCAGAGAACCGGGACAGGGGGCCCACAATGAGCAGTTCTTC
CASREPGQGAHNEQFF
>-|many|TRBJ1-5|TRBV2|17
TGTGCCAGCAGCGCGGACAGATTAGAGTGGAGCAATCAGCCCCAGCATTTT
CASSADRLEWSNQPQHF
>-|few|TRBJ1-2|TRBV6-9|13
TGTGCCAGCAGTTACACGGACAACTATGGCTACACCTTC
CASSYTDNYGYTF
>-|few|TRBJ1-2|TRBV29-1|14
TGCAGCGTCTCCCCAGGGTCGGGGGATGATGGCTACACCTTC
CSVSPGSGDDGYTF
>TRBD1|-|TRBJ1-4|TRBV5-1|14
TGCGCCAGCAGCATCGGACAGGGCGGTGAAAAACTGTTTTTT
CASSIGQGGEKLFF
>-|-|TRBJ2-5|TRBV6-1|15
TGTGCCAGCAGTCGGACAGGCTCGGCGGGGGAGACCCAGTACTTC
CASSRTGSAGETQYF
>-|few|TRBJ2-7|TRBV11-2|16
TGTGCCAGCAGCCCCGCCCGGGGCCTTTCCTCCTACGAGCAGTACTTC
CASSPARGLSSYEQYF
>-|-|TRBJ2-5|TRBV11-2|14
TGTGCCAGCAGCGCAACAGGGCCAGAAGAGACCCAGTACTTC
CASSATGPEETQYF
>-|-|TRBJ2-4|TRBV27|15
TGTGCCAGCAGGGTTTGGGGACTAGCCAAAAACATTCAGTACTTC
CASRVWGLAKNIQYF
>-|many|TRBJ1-1|TRBV28|14
TGTGCCAGCAGCATAGGGGTCGTGAACACTGAAGCTTTCTTT
CASSIGVVNTEAFF